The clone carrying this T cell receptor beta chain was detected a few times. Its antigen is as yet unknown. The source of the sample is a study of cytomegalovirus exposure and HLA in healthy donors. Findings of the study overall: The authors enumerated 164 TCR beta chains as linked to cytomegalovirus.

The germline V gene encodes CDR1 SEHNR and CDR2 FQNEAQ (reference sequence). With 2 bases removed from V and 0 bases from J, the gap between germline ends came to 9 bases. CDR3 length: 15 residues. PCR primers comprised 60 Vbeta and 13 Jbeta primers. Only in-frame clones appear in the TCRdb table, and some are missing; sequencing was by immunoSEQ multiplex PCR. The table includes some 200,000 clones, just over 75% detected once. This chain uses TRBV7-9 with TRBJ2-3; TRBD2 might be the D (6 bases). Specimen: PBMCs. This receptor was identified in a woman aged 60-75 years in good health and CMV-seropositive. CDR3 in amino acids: CASSLKGLSTDTQYF. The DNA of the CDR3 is TGTGCCAGCAGCTTAAAGGGACTTAGCACAGATACGCAGTATTTT.